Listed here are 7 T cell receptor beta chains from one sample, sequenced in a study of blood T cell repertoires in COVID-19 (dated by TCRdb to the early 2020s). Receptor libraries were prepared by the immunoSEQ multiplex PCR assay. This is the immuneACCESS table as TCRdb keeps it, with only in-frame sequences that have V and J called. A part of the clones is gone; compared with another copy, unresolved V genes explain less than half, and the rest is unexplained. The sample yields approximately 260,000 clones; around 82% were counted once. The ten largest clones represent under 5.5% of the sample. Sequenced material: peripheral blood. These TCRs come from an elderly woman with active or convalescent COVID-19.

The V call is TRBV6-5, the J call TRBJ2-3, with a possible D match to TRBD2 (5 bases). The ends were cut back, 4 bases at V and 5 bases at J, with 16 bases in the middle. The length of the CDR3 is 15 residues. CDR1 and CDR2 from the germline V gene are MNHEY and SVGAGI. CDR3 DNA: TGTGCCAGCAGTTCCCTCCGGGGTTACGAAGATACGCAGTATTTT. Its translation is CASSSLRGYEDTQYF.

The CDR3 DNA reads as TGTGCCACCAGCAGAGATCTACAGCACAATCAGCCCCAGCATTTT. The encoded protein is CATSRDLQHNQPQHF. The J gene is TRBJ1-5, the V gene TRBV15; no reliable D call. The CDR3 covers 15 residues. The V end lost 0 bases, the J end lost 3 bases, and 9 bases lay between the germline ends. Germline V gives CDR1 LNHNV, CDR2 YYDKDF (reference sequence). Complete variable domain (other parts from reference TRBV15 and TRBJ1-5): DAMVIQNPRYQVTQFGKPVTLSCSQTLNHNVMYWYQQKSSQAPKLLFHYYDKDFNNEADTPDNFQSRRPNTSFCFLDIRSPGLGDTAMYLCATSRDLQHNQPQHFGDGTRLSIL.

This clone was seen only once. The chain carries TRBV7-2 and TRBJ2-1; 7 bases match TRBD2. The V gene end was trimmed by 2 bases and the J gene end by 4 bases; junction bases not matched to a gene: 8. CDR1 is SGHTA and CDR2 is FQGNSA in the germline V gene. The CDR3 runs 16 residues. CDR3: CASSLYARGTYNEQFF. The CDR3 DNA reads TGTGCCAGCAGCTTATATGCGCGGGGGACGTACAATGAGCAGTTCTTC.

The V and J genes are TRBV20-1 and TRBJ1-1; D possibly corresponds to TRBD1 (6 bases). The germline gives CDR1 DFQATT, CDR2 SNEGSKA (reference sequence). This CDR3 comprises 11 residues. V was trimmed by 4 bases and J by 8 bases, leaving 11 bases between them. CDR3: CSATSGTEAFF. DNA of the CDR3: TGCAGTGCTACCTCAGGGACAGAAGCTTTCTTT.

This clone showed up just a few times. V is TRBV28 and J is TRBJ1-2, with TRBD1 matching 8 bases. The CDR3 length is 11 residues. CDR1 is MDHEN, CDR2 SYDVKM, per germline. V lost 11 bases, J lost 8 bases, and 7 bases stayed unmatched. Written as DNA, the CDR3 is TGTGCCGTCACAGGGGGAGGAGGCTACACCTTC. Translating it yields CAVTGGGGYTF.

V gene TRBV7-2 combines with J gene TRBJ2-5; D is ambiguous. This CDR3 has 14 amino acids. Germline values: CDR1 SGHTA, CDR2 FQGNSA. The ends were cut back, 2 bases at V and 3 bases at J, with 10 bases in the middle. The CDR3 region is CASSLSEIEETQYF. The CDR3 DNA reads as TGTGCCAGCAGCTTATCGGAGATAGAAGAGACCCAGTACTTC.

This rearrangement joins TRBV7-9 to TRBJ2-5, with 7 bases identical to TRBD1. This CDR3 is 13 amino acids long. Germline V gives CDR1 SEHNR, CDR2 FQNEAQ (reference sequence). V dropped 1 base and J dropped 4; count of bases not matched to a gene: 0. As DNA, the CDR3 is TGTGCCAGCAGCTTAGACAGGGGAGAGACCCAGTACTTC. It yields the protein CASSLDRGETQYF.